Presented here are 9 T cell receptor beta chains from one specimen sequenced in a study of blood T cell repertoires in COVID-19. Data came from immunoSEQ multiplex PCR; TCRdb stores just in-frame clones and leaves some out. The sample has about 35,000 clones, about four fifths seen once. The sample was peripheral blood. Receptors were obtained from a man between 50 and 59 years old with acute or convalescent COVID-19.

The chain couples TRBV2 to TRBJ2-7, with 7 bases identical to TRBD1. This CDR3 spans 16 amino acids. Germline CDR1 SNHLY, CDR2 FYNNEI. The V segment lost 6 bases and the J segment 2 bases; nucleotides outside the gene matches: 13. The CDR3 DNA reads TGTGCCAGCAGCGTATTGCCGGGACAGTCCGCCTACGAGCAGTACTTC. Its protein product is CASSVLPGQSAYEQYF.

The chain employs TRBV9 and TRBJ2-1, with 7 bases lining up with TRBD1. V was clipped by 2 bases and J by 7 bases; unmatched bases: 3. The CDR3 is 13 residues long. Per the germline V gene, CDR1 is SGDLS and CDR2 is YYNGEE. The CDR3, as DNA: TGTGCCAGCAGCGTGATACAGGGGAATGAGCAGTTCTTC. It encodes CASSVIQGNEQFF.

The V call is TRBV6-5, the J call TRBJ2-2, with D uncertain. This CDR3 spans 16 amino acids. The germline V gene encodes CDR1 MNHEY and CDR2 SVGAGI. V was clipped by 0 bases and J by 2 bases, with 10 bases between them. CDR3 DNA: TGTGCCAGCAGTTACTCGTCAGTAATTAACACCGGGGAGCTGTTTTTT. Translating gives CASSYSSVINTGELFF.

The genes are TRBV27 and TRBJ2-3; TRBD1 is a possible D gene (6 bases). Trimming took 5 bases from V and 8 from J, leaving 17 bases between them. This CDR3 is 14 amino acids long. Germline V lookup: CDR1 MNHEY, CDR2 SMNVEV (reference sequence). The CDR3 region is CASSIQGRSATQYF. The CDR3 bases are TGTGCCAGCAGTATACAGGGCCGGAGCGCTACGCAGTATTTT.

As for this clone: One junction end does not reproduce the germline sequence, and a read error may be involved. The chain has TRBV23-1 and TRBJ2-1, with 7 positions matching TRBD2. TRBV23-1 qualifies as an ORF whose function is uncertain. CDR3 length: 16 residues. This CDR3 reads CASSKSRTRTYNEQFF. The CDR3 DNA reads TGCGCCAGCAGTAAATCGAGGACTAGAACATACAATGAGCAGTTCTTC.

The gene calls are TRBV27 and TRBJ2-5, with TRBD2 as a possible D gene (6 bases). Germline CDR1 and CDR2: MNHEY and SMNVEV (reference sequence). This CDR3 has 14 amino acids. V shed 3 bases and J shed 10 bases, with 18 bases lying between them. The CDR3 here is CASSFQHLPGDQYF. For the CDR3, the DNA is TGTGCCAGCAGTTTTCAGCACCTTCCGGGGGACCAGTACTTC.

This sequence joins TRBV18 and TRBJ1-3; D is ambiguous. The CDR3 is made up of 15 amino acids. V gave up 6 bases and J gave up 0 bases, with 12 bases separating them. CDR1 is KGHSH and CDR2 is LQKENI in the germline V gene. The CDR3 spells CASSDQFVSGNTIYF. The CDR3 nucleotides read TGTGCCAGCTCCGATCAGTTTGTCTCTGGAAACACCATATATTTT.

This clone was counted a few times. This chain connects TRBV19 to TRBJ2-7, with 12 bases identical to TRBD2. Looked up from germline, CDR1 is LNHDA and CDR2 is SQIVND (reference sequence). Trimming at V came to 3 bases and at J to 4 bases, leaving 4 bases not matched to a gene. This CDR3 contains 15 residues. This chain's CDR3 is CASSILAGGHYEQYF. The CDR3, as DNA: TGTGCCAGTAGTATCCTAGCGGGAGGGCATTACGAGCAGTACTTC.

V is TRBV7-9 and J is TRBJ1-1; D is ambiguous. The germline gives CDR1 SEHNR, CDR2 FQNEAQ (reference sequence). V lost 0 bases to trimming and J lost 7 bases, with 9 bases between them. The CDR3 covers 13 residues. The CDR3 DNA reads TGTGCCAGCAGCTTAGCATTGGAGAATGAAGCTTTCTTT. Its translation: CASSLALENEAFF.